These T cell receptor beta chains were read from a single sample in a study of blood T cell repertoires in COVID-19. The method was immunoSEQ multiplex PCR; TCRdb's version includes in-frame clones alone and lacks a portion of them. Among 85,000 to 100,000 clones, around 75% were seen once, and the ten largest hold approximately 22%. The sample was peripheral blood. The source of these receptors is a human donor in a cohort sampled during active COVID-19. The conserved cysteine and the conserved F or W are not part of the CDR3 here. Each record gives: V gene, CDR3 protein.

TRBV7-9,ASSNSRGLETQY
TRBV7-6,ASSLADRVEHEQF
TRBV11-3,ASSLGSGRRGQYNEQF
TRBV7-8,ASSLTPGQGVPYEQY
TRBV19,ASRPNRGLSSYNEQF
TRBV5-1,ASSFGTTFNEQF
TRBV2,ASETGTGDYDGYT
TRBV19,ASSPGLANEQF
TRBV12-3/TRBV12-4,ASSFGLSSEQF
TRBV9,ASSGLAGAYNEQF
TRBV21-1,ASSKIGQGARWAF
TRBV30,AWSAGFSGNTIY
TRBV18,ASSPPGQGLGETQY
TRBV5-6,ASSLPGGAGAF
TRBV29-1,SVVLAVGGDTQY
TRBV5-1,ASSQGQLYYEQY
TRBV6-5,ASSYSNHQPQH
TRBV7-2,ASSWDRVYTGELF
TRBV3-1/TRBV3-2,ASSQEAGGLEQY
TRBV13,ASSFGRSPYEQY
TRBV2,ASSEYGGMGVEQY
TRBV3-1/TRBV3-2,ASRGQGAEETQY
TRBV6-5,ASTEGRVYEQY
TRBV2,ASSSDRGHKF
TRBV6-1,ASSEGLAVQTQY
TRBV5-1,ASSAVNPEETQY